The 19 T cell receptor beta chains below were found in one sample sequenced in a study of blood T cell repertoires in COVID-19. The assay was immunoSEQ multiplex PCR, and TCRdb's table has in-frame clones only and misses some. This sample has 150,000 to 200,000 clones, with 87% found just once. The material sequenced was peripheral blood. Receptors originate from a woman aged 45-59 years with acute or convalescent COVID-19.

CDR3 loop: CASTLTGTGEQYF. In DNA, the CDR3 is TGTGCCAGTACCCTGACAGGGACGGGAGAGCAGTACTTC. J is TRBJ2-7 and V is TRBV19, with 7 bases fitting TRBD1. This CDR3 has 13 amino acids. The ends lost 7 bases at V and 7 bases at J; junction bases unmatched: 10. The germline V gene encodes CDR1 LNHDA and CDR2 SQIVND (reference sequence).

V and J are TRBV10-3 and TRBJ1-3, with D possibly TRBD1 on 6 matching bases. In germline, CDR1 is ENHRY, CDR2 SYGVKD. The CDR3 consists of 13 residues. Trimming pared 8 bases from V and 2 bases from J, leaving 10 bases between. The CDR3 DNA is TGTGCCATCTTCGCAGGGGCTGGAAACACCATATATTTT. As protein: CAIFAGAGNTIYF.

The chain has TRBV14 and TRBJ2-7, with 8 nucleotides matching TRBD2. The V segment lost 4 bases and the J segment 3 bases; nucleotides outside the gene matches: 5. Per germline, CDR1 SGHDN and CDR2 FVKESK. The CDR3 has 14 residues. In DNA, the CDR3 is TGTGCCAGCAGCCTTGTAGCGGGGTTCTACGAGCAGTACTTC. Protein sequence: CASSLVAGFYEQYF.

This clone was counted once. V gene TRBV24-1 combines with J gene TRBJ1-4; D unclear. This CDR3 has 13 amino acids. Germline CDR1 reads KGHDR; CDR2 reads SFDVKD. With 1 base removed from V and 8 bases from J, the gap between germline ends came to 7 bases. CDR3 protein: CATSDFNGEKLFF. In DNA form, the CDR3 reads TGTGCCACCAGTGATTTTAATGGCGAAAAACTGTTTTTT.

The chain joins TRBV12-3 or TRBV12-4 to TRBJ1-1; 7 bases line up with TRBD1. V shed 5 bases and J 3 bases; nucleotides not matched to a gene: 3. CDR3 length: 13 amino acids. CDR3 sequence (DNA): TGTGCCAGCAGTCTCAGGGGGGACACTGAAGCTTTCTTT. Translation: CASSLRGDTEAFF.

This chain joins TRBV2 and TRBJ1-6; D is undetermined. Trimming took off 9 bases at V and 7 bases at J, with 13 bases between the two ends. The germline V gene encodes CDR1 SNHLY and CDR2 FYNNEI. The CDR3 runs 13 residues. CDR3 residues: CASYDTGNSPLHF. CDR3 coding DNA: TGTGCCAGTTACGATACGGGGAATTCACCCCTCCACTTT.

A few counts support this clone. One end of the junction does not line up with germline, which may come from a read error. The J gene is TRBJ1-2, the V gene TRBV11-2; 7 bases fit TRBD1. The germline gives CDR1 SGHAT, CDR2 FQNNGV. There are 12 residues in the CDR3. As DNA, the CDR3 is TGTGCCAGCAGCTTAGCGGACAGGCGGGCAATCTTC. Residues: CASSLADRRAIF. The full variable domain, in which reference TRBV11-2 and TRBJ1-2 provide the parts outside the CDR3, is EAGVAQSPRYKIIEKRQSVAFWCNPISGHATLYWYQQILGQGPKLLIQFQNNGVVDDSQLPKDRFSAERLKGVDSTLKIQPAKLEDSAVYLCASSLADRRAIFGSGTRLTVV.

A few counts support this clone. The rearrangement joins TRBV6-2 or TRBV6-3 to TRBJ1-5; D possibly corresponds to TRBD1 (5 bases). This CDR3 contains 17 residues. From germline, CDR1 is MNHEY and CDR2 SVGEGT. The V and J ends lost 5 bases and 3 bases respectively, with 20 bases between them. CDR3 in amino acids: CASSPLYETAYNQPQHF. Here the CDR3 DNA reads TGTGCCAGCAGTCCCCTTTATGAGACAGCTTACAATCAGCCCCAGCATTTT.

V and J are TRBV18 and TRBJ1-2; 7 bases are shared with TRBD1. CDR3 length equals 13 residues. Trimming at V came to 5 bases and at J to 6 bases, leaving 6 bases not matched to a gene. The germline V gene encodes CDR1 KGHSH and CDR2 LQKENI. DNA for the CDR3: TGTGCCAGCTCATTAGCAGGGGGAAATGGCTACACCTTC. Protein product: CASSLAGGNGYTF.

The chain is built from TRBV7-9 and TRBJ1-2; 8 bases map to TRBD1. The CDR3 covers 14 residues. The germline V gene encodes CDR1 SEHNR and CDR2 FQNEAQ (reference sequence). The V segment lost 5 bases and the J segment 4 bases; nucleotides outside the gene matches: 6. CDR3 loop: CASSLGQGPYGYTF. CDR3 DNA: TGTGCCAGCAGCCTTGGACAGGGACCCTATGGCTACACCTTC.

This chain links TRBV7-9 with TRBJ2-5, with a weak D call TRBD2 (6 bases). V gave up 2 bases and J gave up 0 bases, with 7 bases separating them. The germline V gene has CDR1 SEHNR and CDR2 FQNEAQ (reference sequence). This CDR3 spans 14 amino acids. CDR3 protein: CASSLWGDQETQYF. CDR3 sequence (DNA): TGTGCCAGCAGCTTATGGGGGGACCAAGAGACCCAGTACTTC.

As regards this clone: This CDR3 fails to terminate in the conserved phenylalanine or tryptophan, so it likely reflects a read error. The genes are TRBV3-1 (or the pseudogene TRBV3-2) and TRBJ1-2; 7 bases are a match to TRBD1. CDR3 size: 16 residues. Germline V gene sequence: CDR1 LGHDT, CDR2 YNNKEL (reference sequence). The trim removed 0 bases at V and 6 bases at J, leaving 10 bases unmatched. CDR3 in DNA: TGTGCCAGCAGCCAAGAAAAGACAGGGAAGTCTAATGGCTACACCCTC. This encodes CASSQEKTGKSNGYTL.

The CDR3 sequence is CATSDLAGNGYTF. The CDR3 bases are TGTGCCACCAGTGATTTGGCGGGGAATGGCTACACCTTC. V and J are TRBV24-1 and TRBJ1-2; D is ambiguous. The CDR3 loop spans 13 amino acids. From germline, CDR1 is KGHDR and CDR2 SFDVKD. Trimming removed 0 bases at V and 6 bases at J, with 7 bases between.

The chain links TRBV5-5 to TRBJ1-1; no firm D call. From germline, CDR1 is SGHKS and CDR2 YYEKEE (reference sequence). The CDR3 consists of 13 residues. V lost 2 bases, J lost 4 bases, and 9 bases lay in between. This CDR3 reads CASSFSSLTEAFF. The DNA of the CDR3 is TGTGCCAGCAGCTTTAGTTCTCTCACTGAAGCTTTCTTT.

The V gene is TRBV27, the J gene TRBJ2-7; TRBD1 might be the D (5 bases). Looked up from germline, CDR1 is MNHEY and CDR2 is SMNVEV (reference sequence). This CDR3 contains 15 residues. Trimming removed 0 bases from V and 2 bases from J, with 11 bases in between. The CDR3 DNA reads TGTGCCAGCAGTTTATCATCCGGACATCCCTACGAGCAGTACTTC. The encoded protein is CASSLSSGHPYEQYF.

This chain connects TRBV3-1 (or the pseudogene TRBV3-2) to TRBJ1-1; D is perhaps TRBD1 (5 bases). Trimming removed 1 base at V and 11 bases at J, with 17 bases between. CDR1 and CDR2 from the germline V gene are LGHDT and YNNKEL (reference sequence). The CDR3 extends over 14 amino acids. In DNA, the CDR3 is TGTGCCAGCAGCCAAGGGCTAAGTCGGAGACAGGCTTTCTTT. Translated: CASSQGLSRRQAFF.

The chain uses TRBV24-1 and TRBJ2-3; 9 nucleotides match TRBD2. V was clipped by 12 bases and J by 0 bases; unmatched bases: 9. The CDR3 totals 15 residues. Germline V lookup: CDR1 KGHDR, CDR2 SFDVKD. CDR3 loop: CASGSGGTSTDTQYF. CDR3 coding DNA: TGTGCCTCGGGTAGCGGGGGTACTAGCACAGATACGCAGTATTTT.

This clone showed up just once. The V and J genes are TRBV28 and TRBJ2-7, with no clear D. The CDR3 runs 14 residues. Germline V lookup: CDR1 MDHEN, CDR2 SYDVKM. Trimming took 3 bases from V and 7 from J, leaving 16 bases between them. CDR3 in DNA: TGTGCCAGCAGTTTCCCCGCCACACGATCGGAGCAGTACTTC. Translation: CASSFPATRSEQYF.

The J gene is TRBJ2-7, the V gene TRBV4-3, with 12 bases that match TRBD2. Trimming took 1 base from V and 2 from J; bases not matched to a gene: 6. Germline CDR1 and CDR2: LGHNA and YSLEER. This CDR3 is built from 17 residues. The CDR3 coding sequence is TGCGCCAGCAGCCAAGCCCGGACTAGCGGGATACCCTACGAGCAGTACTTC. Translation: CASSQARTSGIPYEQYF.